Following are 22 T cell receptor beta chains from one sample sequenced in a study of identical twins' blood T cells. TCRdb itself ran the 5' RACE reads through MiXCR, one entry per CDR3 protein. The table shows 300,000 to 450,000 distinct CDR3 sequences, with about 28% occurring only once. Sequenced: PBMCs. The receptors here all came from a woman aged 18-55 years in good health.

The chain employs TRBV29-1 and TRBJ2-6; D remains unclear. The V gene lost 5 bases and the J gene lost 1 base, with 6 bases spanning the gap. The V gene's germline CDR1 is SQVTM and CDR2 ANQGSEA. The CDR3 covers 13 residues. This CDR3 is CSVLGSGANVLTF. CDR3 in DNA: TGCAGCGTTTTGGGATCTGGGGCCAACGTCCTGACTTTC.

The chain combines TRBV5-1 with TRBJ1-5, with D perhaps matching TRBD1 (5 bases). The CDR3 is 15 residues long. V lost 4 bases and J lost 10, with 21 bases in between. Germline loops: CDR1 SGHRS, CDR2 YFSETQ. The CDR3 sequence: CASSPEGVRGVPQHF. CDR3 coding DNA: TGCGCCAGCAGCCCCGAAGGTGTCCGGGGGGTTCCCCAGCATTTT.

The gene calls are TRBV9 and TRBJ2-2, with TRBD1 matching 8 bases. Germline values: CDR1 SGDLS, CDR2 YYNGEE. The CDR3 sequence is 15 residues long. The junction had 4 bases not matched to a gene; V was cut back by 2 bases and J by 4 bases. As DNA, the CDR3 is TGTGCCAGCAGCGTCAGGGGGCGAGGCACCGGGGAGCTGTTTTTT. Translation: CASSVRGRGTGELFF. The full variable domain, in which reference TRBV9 and TRBJ2-2 provide the parts outside the CDR3, is DSGVTQTPKHLITATGQRVTLRCSPRSGDLSVYWYQQSLDQGLQFLIQYYNGEERAKGNILERFSAQQFPDLHSELNLSSLELGDSALYFCASSVRGRGTGELFFGEGSRLTVL.

The chain uses TRBV29-1 and TRBJ1-2; D is undetermined. Deletions cut 4 bases from V and 7 bases from J, with 16 bases between. This CDR3 has 13 amino acids. Germline CDR1 reads SQVTM; CDR2 reads ANQGSEA. The CDR3 loop is CSVGGGLLGGYTF. CDR3 nucleotides: TGCAGCGTTGGGGGAGGTCTTCTCGGTGGCTACACCTTC.

The chain is built from TRBV18 and TRBJ2-1, with TRBD1 identical over 7 bases. J lost 0 bases, V lost 6 bases, and 2 bases had no gene match. Germline lookup yields CDR1 KGHSH and CDR2 LQKENI. This CDR3 is built from 14 residues. The CDR3 here is CASSRGLSYNEQFF. DNA of the CDR3: TGTGCCAGCTCTAGGGGGCTCTCCTACAATGAGCAGTTCTTC.

This clonotype was recorded once. J is TRBJ1-1 and V is TRBV6-6; the D is unclear. The CDR3 runs 14 residues. Trimming cost V 2 bases and J 4 bases, with 11 bases left between them. The germline gives CDR1 MNHNY, CDR2 SVGAGI (reference sequence). The CDR3 is CASSYRGEGTEAFF. In DNA, the CDR3 is TGTGCCAGCAGTTACCGCGGGGAGGGCACTGAAGCTTTCTTT.

This clonotype has more than one count but fewer than ten. This chain uses TRBV27 with TRBJ1-5; D ambiguous. Germline CDR1 and CDR2: MNHEY and SMNVEV (reference sequence). Trimming took off 5 bases at V and 11 bases at J, with 16 bases between the two ends. The CDR3 covers 13 residues. CDR3 residues: CASSPQSFGAQHF. The CDR3 DNA is TGTGCCAGCAGTCCCCAAAGCTTTGGGGCCCAGCATTTT.

About this clonotype: Since a much larger clone is just one base distant, this may be a read error. The chain is built from TRBV20-1 and TRBJ1-1; D call uncertain. V was shortened by 5 bases and J by 5 bases, with 12 bases between the two germline ends. The CDR3 consists of 12 residues. Germline assignment: CDR1 DFQATT and CDR2 SNEGSKA (reference sequence). CDR3: CSAQRGWTEAFF. The CDR3 DNA reads TGCAGTGCTCAACGGGGATGGACTGAAGCTTTCTTT.

This clonotype was found many times. The CDR3 sequence: CASSLKDREVQPQHF. The CDR3 coding sequence is TGCGCCAGCAGCCTCAAGGACAGGGAAGTGCAGCCCCAGCATTTT. V gene TRBV4-3 combines with J gene TRBJ1-5, with TRBD1 matching over 8 bases. The CDR3 loop spans 15 amino acids. V trimming: 4 bases; J trimming: 7 bases; junction bases outside the gene matches: 9. Germline values: CDR1 LGHNA, CDR2 YSLEER.

The chain has TRBV5-1 and TRBJ1-1, with D unresolved. This CDR3 contains 14 residues. Germline CDR1 is SGHRS and CDR2 is YFSETQ. Trimming shortened V by 2 bases and J by 1 base, and 9 bases separated the two germline ends. The CDR3 sequence: CASSFDQANTEAFF. CDR3 nucleotide sequence: TGCGCCAGCAGCTTTGATCAGGCGAACACTGAAGCTTTCTTT. Filled out from reference TRBV5-1 and TRBJ1-1, the complete variable domain reads KAGVTQTPRYLIKTRGQQVTLSCSPISGHRSVSWYQQTPGQGLQFLFEYFSETQRNKGNFPGRFSGRQFSNSRSEMNVSTLELGDSALYLCASSFDQANTEAFFGQGTRLTVV.

With respect to this clonotype: Just one base apart from a much larger clone, this may be a read error. V is TRBV5-1 and J is TRBJ1-4; 7 nucleotides line up with TRBD1. Germline V gene sequence: CDR1 SGHRS, CDR2 YFSETQ. Trimming took 4 bases from V and 7 from J; bases not matched to a gene: 7. CDR3 length: 14 amino acids. The CDR3 region is CASSTGTDSEKLFF. The CDR3 region has the DNA TGCGCCAGCAGCACCGGGACAGATAGTGAAAAACTGTTTTTT.

In this sample, this clonotype turned up once. The J gene is TRBJ2-2, the V gene TRBV24-1; no clear D. V dropped 4 bases and J dropped 1 base, with 3 bases sitting between them. The CDR3 runs 13 residues. The germline CDR1 and CDR2 sequences are KGHDR and SFDVKD. For the CDR3, the DNA is TGTGCCACCAGTGAGGTGAACACCGGGGAGCTGTTTTTT. Amino acid sequence: CATSEVNTGELFF.

This chain links TRBV20-1 with TRBJ1-1; D is undetermined. Trimming removed 6 bases at V and 4 bases at J, with 15 bases between. Germline V gene sequence: CDR1 DFQATT, CDR2 SNEGSKA (reference sequence). This CDR3 has 13 residues. CDR3 coding DNA: TGCAGTGCGCTATCGGATCGGACCACTGAAGCTTTCTTT. This encodes CSALSDRTTEAFF.

The rearrangement joins TRBV29-1 to TRBJ1-1, with D perhaps matching TRBD1 (5 bases). Per the germline V gene, CDR1 is SQVTM and CDR2 is ANQGSEA. Trimming left V 6 bases short and J 1 base short, with 18 bases between. The CDR3 covers 15 residues. The CDR3 DNA reads as TGCAGCGTCACCAGTAACGGGAGGGGGAACACTGAAGCTTTCTTT. This encodes CSVTSNGRGNTEAFF.

This clonotype was detected only a few times. The chain carries TRBV3-1 and TRBJ1-1, with TRBD1 matching over 9 bases. V lost 0 bases to trimming and J lost 8 bases; unmatched junction nucleotides: 7. This CDR3 has 15 amino acids. The germline V gene encodes CDR1 LGHDT and CDR2 YNNKEL (reference sequence). The CDR3 sequence is CASSQDWGTGREAFF. The CDR3 coding sequence is TGTGCCAGCAGCCAAGATTGGGGGACAGGGAGAGAAGCTTTCTTT.

This clonotype has more than one count but fewer than ten. This sequence joins TRBV29-1 and TRBJ1-4, with 8 nucleotides matching TRBD1. The CDR3 is 16 residues long. CDR1 is SQVTM and CDR2 is ANQGSEA in the germline V gene. The V gene end was trimmed by 0 bases and the J gene end by 3 bases; junction bases not matched to a gene: 6. CDR3 residues: CSVEDDRGWANEKLFF. The DNA of the CDR3 is TGCAGCGTTGAAGACGACAGGGGTTGGGCTAATGAAAAACTGTTTTTT.

The chain combines TRBV6-6 with TRBJ2-3; D perhaps matches TRBD2 (6 bases). Trimming removed 4 bases from V and 9 bases from J, with 11 bases in between. The germline V gene encodes CDR1 MNHNY and CDR2 SVGAGI (reference sequence). The CDR3 is 12 amino acids. The CDR3 coding sequence is TGTGCCAGCAGTTCCGGGGGTGGGACGCAGTATTTT. It yields the protein CASSSGGGTQYF.

V gene TRBV4-2 combines with J gene TRBJ2-3; 7 bases are a match to TRBD2. Germline V gives CDR1 LGHNA, CDR2 YNFKEQ. The V gene end was trimmed by 0 bases and the J gene end by 4 bases; junction bases not matched to a gene: 10. The CDR3 covers 17 residues. The CDR3 region is CASSQETWGGGADTQYF. Here the CDR3 DNA reads TGTGCCAGCAGCCAAGAGACGTGGGGGGGTGGTGCAGATACGCAGTATTTT.

The V call is TRBV5-1, the J call TRBJ1-5; D not resolved. The CDR3 runs to 13 residues. Germline values: CDR1 SGHRS, CDR2 YFSETQ. The V end lost 2 bases, the J end lost 10 bases, and 13 bases lay between the germline ends. The CDR3 DNA reads as TGCGCCAGCAGCTTTGGAGAGGGCAGCCCCCAGCATTTT. It yields the protein CASSFGEGSPQHF.

This clonotype appeared a few times. The rearrangement links TRBV6-1 to TRBJ2-3, with no clear D. This CDR3 has 16 residues. V was shortened by 7 bases and J by 2 bases, with 19 bases between the two germline ends. Germline CDR1 MNHNS, CDR2 SASEGT. The CDR3 spells CASTSLRQRLTDTQYF. For the CDR3, the DNA is TGTGCCAGCACCTCCCTACGACAACGACTCACAGATACGCAGTATTTT.

About this clonotype: A much larger clone differs by one base, so this may be a read error. The CDR3 loop is CATSDPTGDVLNTGELFF. In DNA, the CDR3 is TGTGCCACCAGTGATCCGACAGGGGATGTTTTGAACACCGGGGAGCTGTTTTTT. This rearrangement joins TRBV24-1 to TRBJ2-2, with 8 bases fitting TRBD1. With V trimmed by 3 bases and J by 1 base, 9 bases remained unmatched. There are 18 residues in the CDR3. Germline CDR1 and CDR2: KGHDR and SFDVKD.

There are many counts of this clonotype. The chain carries TRBV3-1 and TRBJ1-5; D might be TRBD1 (6 bases). Trimming left V 1 base short and J 6 bases short, with 7 bases between. This CDR3 has 13 amino acids. The germline CDR1 and CDR2 sequences are LGHDT and YNNKEL (reference sequence). CDR3 loop: CASSQGGRQPQHF. CDR3 nucleotides: TGTGCCAGCAGCCAAGGGGGGCGTCAGCCCCAGCATTTT.